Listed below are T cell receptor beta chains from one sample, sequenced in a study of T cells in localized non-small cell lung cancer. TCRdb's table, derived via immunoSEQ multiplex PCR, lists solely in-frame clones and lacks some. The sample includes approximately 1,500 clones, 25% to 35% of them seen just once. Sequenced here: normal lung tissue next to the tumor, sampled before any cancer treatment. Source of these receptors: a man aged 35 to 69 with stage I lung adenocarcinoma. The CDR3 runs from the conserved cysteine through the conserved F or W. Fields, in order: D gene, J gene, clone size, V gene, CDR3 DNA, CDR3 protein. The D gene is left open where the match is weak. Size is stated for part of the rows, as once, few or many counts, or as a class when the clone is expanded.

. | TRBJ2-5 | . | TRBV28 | TGTGCCAGCAGTTCGGGGGGCCGACAAGAGACCCAGTACTTC | CASSSGGRQETQYF
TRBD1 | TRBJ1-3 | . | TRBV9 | TGTGCCAGCAGCGTGGGACAGGGGTCGGTTAATGGAAACACCATATATTTT | CASSVGQGSVNGNTIYF
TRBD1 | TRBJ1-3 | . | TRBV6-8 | TGTGCCAGCAGTTACTACCTGGGACAGGGAATCGAAAACACCATATATTTT | CASSYYLGQGIENTIYF
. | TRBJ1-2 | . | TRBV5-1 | TGCGCCAGCAGCTTGGGAGAGATGATCTATGGCTACACCTTC | CASSLGEMIYGYTF
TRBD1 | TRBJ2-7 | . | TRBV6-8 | TGTGCCAGCAGTCAGATTAAGACAGGGACCCCCTACGAGCAGTACTTC | CASSQIKTGTPYEQYF
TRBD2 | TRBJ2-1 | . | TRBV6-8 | TGTGCCATCAGTGGACTAGCGGGAACCGGGGAGCAGTTCTTC | CAISGLAGTGEQFF
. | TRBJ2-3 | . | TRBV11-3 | TGTGCCAGCAGCTTACGAGCGGACCCATCCACAGATACGCAGTATTTT | CASSLRADPSTDTQYF
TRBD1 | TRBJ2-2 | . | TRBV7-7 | TGTGCCAGCAGCTCTCAGGGGGCGGGTACCGGGGAGCTGTTTTTT | CASSSQGAGTGELFF
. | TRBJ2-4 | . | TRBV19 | TGTGCCAGTAGTATTGATACGATGACCAAAAACATTCAGTACTTC | CASSIDTMTKNIQYF
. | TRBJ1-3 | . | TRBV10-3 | TGTGCCAGCCGGGACCCTGGGGCAGGAAACACCATATATTTT | CASRDPGAGNTIYF
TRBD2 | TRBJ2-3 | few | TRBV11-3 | TGTGCCAGCAGCCCCCAGACAGGACTAGCGGGGGATCCCACAGATACGCAGTATTTT | CASSPQTGLAGDPTDTQYF
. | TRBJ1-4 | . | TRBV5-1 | TGCGCCAGCAGCTTGAAGGGCGTAACGGTGGAAAAACTGTTTTTT | CASSLKGVTVEKLFF
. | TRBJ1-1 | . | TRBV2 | TGTGCCAGCAGTTTAGAGGGAAACACTGAAGCTTTCTTT | CASSLEGNTEAFF
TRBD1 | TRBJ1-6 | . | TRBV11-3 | TGTGCCAGCACCCCCCGGACAGGGAGACCAGAAAATAATTCACCCCTCCACTTT | CASTPRTGRPENNSPLHF
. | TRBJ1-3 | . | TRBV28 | TGTGCCAGCAGTTTAAAGGGGCCCACCATATATTTT | CASSLKGPTIYF
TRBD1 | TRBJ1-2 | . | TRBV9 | TGTGCCAGCAGCGTAGATGGGGACAGACTGAATGGCTACACCTTC | CASSVDGDRLNGYTF
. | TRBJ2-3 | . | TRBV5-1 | TGCGCCAGCAATGCGGGTTGGGGTGTAGATACGCAGTATTTT | CASNAGWGVDTQYF
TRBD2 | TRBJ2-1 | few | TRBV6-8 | TGTGCCAGCAGTTGGACTAGCGGGAGGAATGAGCAGTTCTTC | CASSWTSGRNEQFF
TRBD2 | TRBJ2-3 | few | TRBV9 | TGTGCCAGCAGCGTTCTACTAGCGGGAGGGCCTGTTACGCAGTATTTT | CASSVLLAGGPVTQYF
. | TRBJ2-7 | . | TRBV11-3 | TGTGCCAGCAGCCAAGTCCAGGGGAGCTCCTACGAGCAGTACTTC | CASSQVQGSSYEQYF
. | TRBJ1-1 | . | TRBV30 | TGTGCCTGGAGAGGGCTTCCAGACACTGAAGCTTTCTTT | CAWRGLPDTEAFF
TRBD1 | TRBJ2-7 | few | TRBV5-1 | TGCGCCAGCAGCTCGACAGGGTTAAGATCCTACGAGCAGTACTTC | CASSSTGLRSYEQYF
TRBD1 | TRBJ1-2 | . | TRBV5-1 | TGCGCCAGCAGCTTGGACCTGGGACAGACGAACTATGGCTACACCTTC | CASSLDLGQTNYGYTF